Following are 29 T cell receptor beta chains from one sample sequenced in a study of T cell repertoires in cytomegalovirus infection. TCRdb ran MiXCR on the reads and lists one entry per CDR3 protein. The repertoire holds roughly 230,000 distinct CDR3 sequences, 22% seen once, with 15% to 20% in the top ten. The specimen was CD8+ T cells from PBMCs. All receptors derive from a human donor in good health (CMV status not recorded). Some clones in this sample may be carry-over from other donors' samples.

Many counts were recorded for this clonotype. The rearrangement joins TRBV27 to TRBJ2-2, with D possibly being TRBD2 (5 bases). Trimming removed 3 bases from V and 5 bases from J, with 10 bases in between. The germline V gene encodes CDR1 MNHEY and CDR2 SMNVEV (reference sequence). This CDR3 has 14 residues. The chain's CDR3 is CASSFGVGTGELFF. In DNA form, the CDR3 reads TGTGCCAGCAGTTTCGGGGTAGGGACCGGGGAGCTGTTTTTT.

The V and J genes are TRBV15 and TRBJ1-1; no definite D call. Between the trimmed V and J ends, which lost 1 base and 4 bases, there was a span of 7 bases. Germline CDR1 is LNHNV and CDR2 is YYDKDF (reference sequence). The CDR3 runs 13 residues. CDR3: CATSRVSGTEAFF. The CDR3 DNA follows: TGTGCCACCAGCAGAGTTAGTGGCACTGAAGCTTTCTTT. Supplemented by reference TRBV15 and TRBJ1-1, the full variable domain reads DAMVIQNPRYQVTQFGKPVTLSCSQTLNHNVMYWYQQKSSQAPKLLFHYYDKDFNNEADTPDNFQSRRPNTSFCFLDIRSPGLGDTAMYLCATSRVSGTEAFFGQGTRLTVV.

The chain employs TRBV28 and TRBJ2-3; 7 bases fit TRBD2. The germline CDR1 and CDR2 sequences are MDHEN and SYDVKM. The CDR3 sequence is 15 residues long. V was clipped by 6 bases and J by 3 bases; unmatched bases: 9. The CDR3, as DNA: TGTGCCAGCAGGGGGAGCGGGGACGGGACAGATACGCAGTATTTT. This gives the protein CASRGSGDGTDTQYF.

V and J are TRBV28 and TRBJ2-1; 12 nucleotides match TRBD2. The germline gives CDR1 MDHEN, CDR2 SYDVKM. V lost 2 bases to trimming and J lost 7 bases; unmatched junction nucleotides: 9. This CDR3 comprises 17 residues. The CDR3 loop is CASSLPGLAGLGNEQFF. CDR3 in DNA: TGTGCCAGCAGTTTACCCGGACTAGCGGGGCTCGGTAATGAGCAGTTCTTC.

The CDR3 DNA sequence: TGTGCCACCAGCAGCGGGACAGGTAACAATGAGCAGTTCTTC. Translated: CATSSGTGNNEQFF. V gene TRBV15 combines with J gene TRBJ2-1; 8 bases are a match to TRBD1. Germline V gene lookup returns CDR1 LNHNV and CDR2 YYDKDF (reference sequence). Germline trimming cut 3 bases from V and 5 bases from J; bases unmatched to any gene: 3. The CDR3 totals 14 residues. Combining the CDR3 with reference TRBV15 and TRBJ2-1 gives the whole variable domain DAMVIQNPRYQVTQFGKPVTLSCSQTLNHNVMYWYQQKSSQAPKLLFHYYDKDFNNEADTPDNFQSRRPNTSFCFLDIRSPGLGDTAMYLCATSSGTGNNEQFFGPGTRLTVL.

This clonotype has more than one count but fewer than ten. The CDR3 DNA is TGTGCCAGCAGCATATCGGGGACAGGGGTCCGGACGGAGACCCAGTACTTC. Translating gives CASSISGTGVRTETQYF. The chain combines TRBV2 with TRBJ2-5; 10 bases line up with TRBD1. Trimming cost V 6 bases and J 5 bases; bases outside gene matches: 15. The CDR3 contains 17 residues. Per germline, CDR1 SNHLY and CDR2 FYNNEI.

This sequence joins TRBV7-9 and TRBJ1-6, with D hard to call. This CDR3 spans 10 amino acids. V was cut by 5 bases and J by 13 bases, with 6 bases left in between. Germline V gene data show CDR1 as SEHNR and CDR2 as FQNEAQ (reference sequence). This CDR3 is CASSTGPLHF. CDR3 nucleotides: TGTGCCAGCAGCACCGGCCCCCTCCACTTT.

In its sample, this clonotype was seen many times. The J gene is TRBJ2-1, the V gene TRBV28, with D perhaps given as TRBD1 or TRBD2 (6 bases each). In germline, CDR1 is MDHEN, CDR2 SYDVKM. Trimming left V 4 bases short and J 2 bases short, with 15 bases between. This CDR3 is 16 amino acids long. CDR3 sequence: CASSSRVRGPYNEQFF. The CDR3 DNA reads as TGTGCCAGCAGTTCTCGTGTCCGGGGGCCCTACAATGAGCAGTTCTTC.

The chain combines TRBV12-3 or TRBV12-4 with TRBJ2-7; maybe TRBD1 (5 bases). The CDR3 has 14 amino acids. Trimming pared 6 bases from V and 3 bases from J, leaving 15 bases between. The CDR3 region is CASSADGRDYEQYF. For the CDR3, the DNA is TGTGCCAGCAGCGCCGACGGCAGGGACTACGAGCAGTACTTC.

The gene calls are TRBV27 and TRBJ1-2; TRBD1 matches at 8 bases. The germline gives CDR1 MNHEY, CDR2 SMNVEV (reference sequence). Germline trimming cut 7 bases from V and 7 bases from J; bases unmatched to any gene: 8. The CDR3 is made up of 13 amino acids. CDR3 DNA sequence: TGTGCCAGCAAGGACAGGGAAAGAGGTGGCTACACCTTC. Translated: CASKDRERGGYTF.

This clonotype was recorded at least ten times. The J gene is TRBJ2-3, the V gene TRBV7-2, with 15 bases identical to TRBD2. Germline CDR1 SGHTA, CDR2 FQGNSA. V lost 4 bases, J lost 2 bases, and 7 bases stayed unmatched. The CDR3 contains 18 residues. CDR3 region: CASSWEGLAGGLTDTQYF. The DNA of the CDR3 is TGTGCCAGCAGCTGGGAGGGACTAGCGGGGGGCCTCACAGATACGCAGTATTTT.

This chain links TRBV27 with TRBJ2-4, with unresolved D. CDR1 and CDR2 (germline): MNHEY, SMNVEV (reference sequence). Trimming took off 8 bases at V and 0 bases at J, with 11 bases between the two ends. The CDR3 consists of 14 residues. CDR3 in amino acids: CASGPAVAKNIQYF. The CDR3 coding sequence is TGTGCCAGCGGCCCCGCGGTAGCCAAAAACATTCAGTACTTC.

This clonotype came up a few times. The V call is TRBV2, the J call TRBJ1-5; D is perhaps TRBD1 (6 bases). Trimming left V 10 bases short and J 7 bases short, with 11 bases between. CDR3 length equals 11 residues. Per the germline V gene, CDR1 is SNHLY and CDR2 is FYNNEI. CDR3 DNA: TGTGCCAACCAACAGGGCCAGCCCCAGCATTTT. The encoded protein is CANQQGQPQHF.

At least ten counts were recorded for this clonotype. This chain connects TRBV4-2 to TRBJ2-2; the match to TRBD2 covers 8 bases. The CDR3 sequence is 17 residues long. Germline CDR1 LGHNA, CDR2 YNFKEQ. Losses at the gene ends were 3 bases for V and 7 bases for J; bases not matched to a gene: 13. CDR3 nucleotides: TGTGCCAGCAGCCAGGACATAGCGGGGATGGGTTTCGGGGAGCTGTTTTTT. Translating gives CASSQDIAGMGFGELFF.

This clonotype was picked up one time. The chain links TRBV19 to TRBJ1-1, with 11 bases aligning to TRBD1. Unmatched junction bases numbered 3, after V lost 5 bases and J lost 4 bases. The length of the CDR3 is 14 residues. Germline values: CDR1 LNHDA, CDR2 SQIVND (reference sequence). Written as DNA, the CDR3 is TGTGCCAGTAGTGGACAGGGGGCGAGCACTGAAGCTTTCTTT. Translation: CASSGQGASTEAFF.

This clonotype was seen a few times. The CDR3 coding sequence is TGTGCCAGCAGCTTAAATTTACAGGGTCTCAGGAGGACCGGGGAGCTGTTTTTT. Translated, it gives CASSLNLQGLRRTGELFF. This chain joins TRBV11-2 and TRBJ2-2, with TRBD1 as a possible D gene (6 bases). Trimming cost V 2 bases and J 5 bases, with 21 bases left between them. Per the germline V gene, CDR1 is SGHAT and CDR2 is FQNNGV. CDR3 length equals 18 residues.

This chain links TRBV29-1 with TRBJ2-3, with D possibly being TRBD2 (5 bases). V was pared by 7 bases and J by 0 bases, with 14 bases between. The CDR3 totals 14 residues. Germline V CDR1 and CDR2: SQVTM, ANQGSEA. The chain's CDR3 is CSAPAGPSTDTQYF. The DNA of the CDR3 is TGCAGCGCCCCGGCGGGCCCCAGCACAGATACGCAGTATTTT.

The CDR3 loop is CASSGRDRDNEQFF. DNA for the CDR3: TGTGCCAGCTCAGGCCGGGACAGGGACAATGAGCAGTTCTTC. This rearrangement joins TRBV18 to TRBJ2-1; TRBD1 agrees at 9 bases. The CDR3 is 14 amino acids. V gave up 5 bases and J gave up 5 bases; unmatched junction bases: 4. Germline V gene lookup returns CDR1 KGHSH and CDR2 LQKENI.

This clonotype was seen a handful of times. The rearrangement joins TRBV29-1 to TRBJ2-1; TRBD1 matches 7 bases. CDR3 length: 15 residues. Trimming took 4 bases from V and 4 from J; bases not matched to a gene: 10. Germline V gives CDR1 SQVTM, CDR2 ANQGSEA. CDR3 loop: CSVVSEGAIYNEQFF. As DNA, the CDR3 is TGCAGCGTTGTATCCGAGGGGGCGATTTACAATGAGCAGTTCTTC.

CDR3 sequence (DNA): TGTGCCAGCAGCATCACTAGCGGGGGGCCGGGGCTGTTTTTT. Its protein is CASSITSGGPGLFF. This chain uses TRBV13 with TRBJ2-2, with 12 nucleotides matching TRBD2. The CDR3 runs to 14 residues. Per germline, CDR1 PRHDT and CDR2 FYEKMQ (reference sequence). Unmatched junction bases numbered 8, after V lost 5 bases and J lost 13 bases.

A word on this clonotype: This could be a read error, since a much larger clone is one nucleotide away. The CDR3 carries no conserved terminal phenylalanine or tryptophan, so it likely arises from a read error. The chain uses TRBV7-2 and TRBJ2-7, with D hard to call. Trimming left V 0 bases short and J 4 bases short, with 4 bases between. Germline V CDR1 and CDR2: SGHTA, FQGNSA. This CDR3 is built from 12 residues. CDR3 residues: CASSLAWYEQYS. Here the CDR3 DNA reads TGTGCCAGCAGCTTAGCTTGGTACGAGCAGTACTCC.

This clonotype occurred many times. The CDR3 nucleotides read TGTGCCACCAGGAACAGGGAAAACACCGGGGAGCTGTTTTTT. This translates into CATRNRENTGELFF. This chain uses TRBV24-1 with TRBJ2-2; D perhaps matches TRBD1 (6 bases). V dropped 7 bases and J dropped 2 bases, with 10 bases sitting between them. CDR1 KGHDR and CDR2 SFDVKD come from the germline V gene. This CDR3 contains 14 residues.

This clonotype was counted a few times. The rearrangement links TRBV6-1 to TRBJ2-1; D might be TRBD1 (5 bases). Germline CDR1 is MNHNS and CDR2 is SASEGT. CDR3 length equals 16 residues. V was cut by 3 bases and J by 2 bases, with 14 bases left in between. The CDR3 spells CASSELDQGTYNEQFF. DNA of the CDR3: TGTGCCAGCAGTGAGTTGGACCAGGGTACCTACAATGAGCAGTTCTTC.

This clonotype was counted ten times or more. The chain links TRBV29-1 to TRBJ1-1, with D unresolved. Trimming cost V 5 bases and J 2 bases, with 9 bases left between them. CDR1 and CDR2 (germline): SQVTM, ANQGSEA. The CDR3 is 12 amino acids. CDR3 sequence: CSVQWGNTEAFF. The CDR3 region has the DNA TGCAGCGTTCAGTGGGGTAACACTGAAGCTTTCTTT.

The table lists this clonotype with a count of one. V is TRBV27 and J is TRBJ1-1; maybe TRBD1 (5 bases). V shed 2 bases and J shed 0 bases, with 13 bases lying between them. CDR1 is MNHEY and CDR2 is SMNVEV in the germline V gene (reference sequence). The CDR3 has 16 residues. Here the CDR3 DNA reads TGTGCCAGCAGTTTACAGACGACAGCCATGAACACTGAAGCTTTCTTT. Amino acid sequence: CASSLQTTAMNTEAFF.

V usage is TRBV7-3 and J usage is TRBJ2-5, with 7 bases aligning to TRBD1. CDR1 and CDR2 (germline): SGHTA, FQGTGA. The CDR3 sequence is 15 residues long. V lost 4 bases and J lost 0; bases outside the gene matches: 5. The CDR3 sequence is CASSSGTEYQETQYF. The CDR3 coding sequence is TGTGCCAGCAGCTCCGGGACAGAGTACCAAGAGACCCAGTACTTC.

The chain couples TRBV20-1 to TRBJ2-3; 9 positions match TRBD2. The CDR3 consists of 15 residues. V trimming: 6 bases; J trimming: 4 bases; junction bases outside the gene matches: 11. From germline, CDR1 is DFQATT and CDR2 SNEGSKA (reference sequence). The CDR3 sequence is CSAPHDSGGPDTQYF. The CDR3 DNA sequence: TGCAGTGCCCCCCATGATAGCGGGGGCCCAGATACGCAGTATTTT.

This clonotype was found a few times. The chain is built from TRBV4-1 and TRBJ2-1; D may be TRBD1 or TRBD2 (5 bases each). There are 16 residues in the CDR3. Between the trimmed V and J ends, which lost 1 base and 0 bases, there was a span of 10 bases. CDR1 is MGHRA, CDR2 YSYEKL, per germline. The chain's CDR3 is CASSQGRGSSYNEQFF. The DNA for the CDR3 is TGCGCCAGCAGCCAAGGCCGGGGCTCCTCCTACAATGAGCAGTTCTTC.

This clonotype was detected only a few times. The chain joins TRBV20-1 to TRBJ1-1; TRBD1 aligns across 7 bases. Germline V lookup: CDR1 DFQATT, CDR2 SNEGSKA (reference sequence). This CDR3 contains 15 residues. With 3 bases clipped from V and 7 bases from J, the junction kept 14 bases outside the gene matches. CDR3 sequence: CSARETFGTAYEAFF. CDR3 sequence (DNA): TGCAGTGCTAGGGAAACTTTCGGGACAGCGTATGAAGCTTTCTTT.